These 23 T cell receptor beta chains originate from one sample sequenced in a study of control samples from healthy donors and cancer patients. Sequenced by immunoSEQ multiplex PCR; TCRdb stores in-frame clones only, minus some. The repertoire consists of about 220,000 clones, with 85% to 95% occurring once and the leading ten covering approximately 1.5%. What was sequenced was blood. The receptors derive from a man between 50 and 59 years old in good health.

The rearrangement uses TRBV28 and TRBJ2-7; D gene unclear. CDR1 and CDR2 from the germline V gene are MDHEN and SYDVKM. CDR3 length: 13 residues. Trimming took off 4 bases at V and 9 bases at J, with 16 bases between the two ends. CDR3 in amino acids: CASSSTGAEGQYV. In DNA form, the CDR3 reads TGTGCCAGCAGTTCTACGGGCGCCGAAGGGCAGTACGTC.

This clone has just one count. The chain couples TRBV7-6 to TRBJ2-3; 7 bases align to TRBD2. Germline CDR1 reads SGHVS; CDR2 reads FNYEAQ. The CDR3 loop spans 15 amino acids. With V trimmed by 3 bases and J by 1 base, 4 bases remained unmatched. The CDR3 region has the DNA TGTGCCAGCAGCTTCTCACGGGGGGGCACAGATACGCAGTATTTT. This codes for CASSFSRGGTDTQYF.

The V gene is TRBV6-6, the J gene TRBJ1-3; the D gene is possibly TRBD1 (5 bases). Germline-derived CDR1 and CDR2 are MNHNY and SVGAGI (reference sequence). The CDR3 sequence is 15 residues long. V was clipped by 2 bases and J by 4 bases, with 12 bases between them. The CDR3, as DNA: TGTGCCAGCAGTTACGGGGGACCTGCGGGAAACACCATATATTTT. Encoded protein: CASSYGGPAGNTIYF.

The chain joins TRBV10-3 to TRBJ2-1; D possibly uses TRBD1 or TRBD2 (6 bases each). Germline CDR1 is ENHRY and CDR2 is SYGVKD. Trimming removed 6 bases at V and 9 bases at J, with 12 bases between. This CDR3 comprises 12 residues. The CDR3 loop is CAIREQGGEQFF. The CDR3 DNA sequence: TGTGCCATCAGAGAACAGGGAGGTGAGCAGTTCTTC.

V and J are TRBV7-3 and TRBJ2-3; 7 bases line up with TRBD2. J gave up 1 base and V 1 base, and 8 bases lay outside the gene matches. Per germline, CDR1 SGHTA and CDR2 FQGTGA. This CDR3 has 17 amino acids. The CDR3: CASSLMGPGLRTDTQYF. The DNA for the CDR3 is TGTGCCAGCAGCTTAATGGGGCCGGGACTACGCACAGATACGCAGTATTTT.

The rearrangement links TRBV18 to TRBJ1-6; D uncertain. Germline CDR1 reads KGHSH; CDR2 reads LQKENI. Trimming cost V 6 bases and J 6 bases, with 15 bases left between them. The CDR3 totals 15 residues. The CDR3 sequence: CASSLEGIPNSPLHF. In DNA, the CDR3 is TGTGCCAGCTCCCTCGAGGGTATACCTAATTCACCCCTCCACTTT.

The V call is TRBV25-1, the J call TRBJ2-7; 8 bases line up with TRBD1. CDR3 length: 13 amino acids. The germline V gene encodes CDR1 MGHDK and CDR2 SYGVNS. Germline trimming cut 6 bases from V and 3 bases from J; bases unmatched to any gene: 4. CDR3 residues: CASSGQGNYEQYF. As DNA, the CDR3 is TGTGCCAGCAGCGGACAGGGAAACTACGAGCAGTACTTC.

The CDR3 DNA sequence: TGTGCCAGCAGCCCACGGACAGGGGGGAGGTTGGATGAGCAGTTCTTC. Amino acids: CASSPRTGGRLDEQFF. The V gene is TRBV11-3, the J gene TRBJ2-1; 10 bases match TRBD1. V lost 5 bases to trimming and J lost 8 bases; unmatched junction nucleotides: 12. CDR3 size: 16 residues. Germline loops: CDR1 SGHNT, CDR2 YENEEA.

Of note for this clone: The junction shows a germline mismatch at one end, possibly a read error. CDR3 loop: CASSSKGTAENQSQHF. CDR3 bases: TGTGCCAGCAGTTCAAAGGGGACCGCAGAAAATCAGTCCCAGCATTTT. The chain carries TRBV7-2 and TRBJ1-5; maybe TRBD1 (5 bases). The CDR3 is 16 amino acids. Germline CDR1 is SGHTA and CDR2 is FQGNSA.

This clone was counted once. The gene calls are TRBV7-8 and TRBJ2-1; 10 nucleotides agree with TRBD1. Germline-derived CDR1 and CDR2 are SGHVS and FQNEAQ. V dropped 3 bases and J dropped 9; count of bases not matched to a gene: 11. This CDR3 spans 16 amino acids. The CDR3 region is CASSFSWGQGPVEQFF. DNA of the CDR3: TGTGCCAGCAGCTTTAGTTGGGGACAGGGGCCGGTTGAGCAGTTCTTC.

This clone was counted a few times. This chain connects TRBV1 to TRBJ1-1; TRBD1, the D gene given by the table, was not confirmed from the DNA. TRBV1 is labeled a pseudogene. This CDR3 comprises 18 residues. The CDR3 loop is CTSSHAPEPHRGNTEAFF. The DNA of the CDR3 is TGCACCAGCAGCCATGCCCCCGAACCCCACAGGGGGAACACTGAAGCTTTCTTT.

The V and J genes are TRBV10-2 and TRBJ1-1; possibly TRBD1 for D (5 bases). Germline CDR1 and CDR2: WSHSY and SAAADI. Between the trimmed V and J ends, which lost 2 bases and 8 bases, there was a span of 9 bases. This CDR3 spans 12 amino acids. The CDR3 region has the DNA TGCGCCAGCAGTGAGGGGGGGGACGAAGCTTTCTTT. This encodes CASSEGGDEAFF.

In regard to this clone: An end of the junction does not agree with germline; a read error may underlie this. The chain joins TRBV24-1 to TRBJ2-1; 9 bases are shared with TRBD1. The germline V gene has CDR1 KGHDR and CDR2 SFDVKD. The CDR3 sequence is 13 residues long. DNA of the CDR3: TGTGCCACCGGTGAAACAGGGGGCGATGAGCAGTTCTTC. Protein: CATGETGGDEQFF.

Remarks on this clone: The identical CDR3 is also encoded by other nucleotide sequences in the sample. The CDR3 sequence is CASSESGGGAQTQYF. As DNA, the CDR3 is TGCGCCAGCAGTGAGTCGGGTGGCGGGGCACAGACCCAGTACTTC. V gene TRBV10-1 combines with J gene TRBJ2-5; possible D gene TRBD2, 6 bases. CDR1 and CDR2 (germline): WNHNN, SYGVQD (reference sequence). Trimming stripped 0 bases from V and 6 bases from J, with 14 bases between. CDR3 size: 15 residues.

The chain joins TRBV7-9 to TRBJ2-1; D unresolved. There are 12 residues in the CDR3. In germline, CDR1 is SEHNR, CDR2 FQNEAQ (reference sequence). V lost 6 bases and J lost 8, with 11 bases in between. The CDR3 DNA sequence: TGTGCCAGCAGTCGTGACGCCTATGAGCAGTTCTTC. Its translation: CASSRDAYEQFF. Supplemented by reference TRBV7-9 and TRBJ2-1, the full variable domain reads DTGVSQNPRHKITKRGQNVTFRCDPISEHNRLYWYRQTLGQGPEFLTYFQNEAQLEKSRLLSDRFSAERPKGSFSTLEIQRTEQGDSAMYLCASSRDAYEQFFGPGTRLTVL.

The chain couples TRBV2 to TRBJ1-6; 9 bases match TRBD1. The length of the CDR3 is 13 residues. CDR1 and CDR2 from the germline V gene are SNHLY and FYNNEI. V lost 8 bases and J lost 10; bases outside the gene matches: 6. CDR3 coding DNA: TGTGCCAGCGACTACGACAGGGGGTCACCCCTCCACTTT. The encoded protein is CASDYDRGSPLHF.

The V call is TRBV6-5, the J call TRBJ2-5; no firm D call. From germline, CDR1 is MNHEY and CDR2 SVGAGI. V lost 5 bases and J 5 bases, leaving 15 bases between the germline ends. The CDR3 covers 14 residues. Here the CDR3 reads CASSPRGRTETQYF. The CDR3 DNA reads TGTGCCAGCAGTCCCCGAGGAAGGACGGAGACCCAGTACTTC.

CDR3 DNA: TGTGCCAGCTCACCGCCAGGGGGCGACGATGGCTACACCTTC. This sequence encodes CASSPPGGDDGYTF. The V call is TRBV18, the J call TRBJ1-2, with 8 bases that match TRBD1. This CDR3 region has 14 residues. V dropped 3 bases and J dropped 6; count of bases not matched to a gene: 6. The germline V gene has CDR1 KGHSH and CDR2 LQKENI.

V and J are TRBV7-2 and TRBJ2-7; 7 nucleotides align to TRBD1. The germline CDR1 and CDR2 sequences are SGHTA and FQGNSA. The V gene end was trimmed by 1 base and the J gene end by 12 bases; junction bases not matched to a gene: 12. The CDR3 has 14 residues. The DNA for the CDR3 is TGTGCCAGCAGCTTAGTTAGGGACAGTCGCCATCTGTACTTC. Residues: CASSLVRDSRHLYF.

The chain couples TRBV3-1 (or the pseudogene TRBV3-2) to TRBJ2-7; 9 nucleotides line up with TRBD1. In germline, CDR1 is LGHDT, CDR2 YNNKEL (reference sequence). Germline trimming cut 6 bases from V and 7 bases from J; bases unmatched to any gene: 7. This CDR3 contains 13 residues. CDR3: CASRGQGPREQYF. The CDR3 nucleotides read TGTGCCAGCAGAGGACAGGGGCCGCGGGAGCAGTACTTC.

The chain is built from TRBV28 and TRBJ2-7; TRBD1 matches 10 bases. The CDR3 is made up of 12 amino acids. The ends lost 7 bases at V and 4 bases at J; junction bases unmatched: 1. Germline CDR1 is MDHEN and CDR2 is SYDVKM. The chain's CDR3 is CASTGQGYEQYV. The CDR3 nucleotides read TGTGCCAGCACGGGACAGGGGTACGAGCAGTACGTC.

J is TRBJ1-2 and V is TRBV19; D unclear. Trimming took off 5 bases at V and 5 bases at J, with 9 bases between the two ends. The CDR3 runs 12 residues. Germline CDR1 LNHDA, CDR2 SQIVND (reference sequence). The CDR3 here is CASSPGLYGYTF. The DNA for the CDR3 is TGTGCCAGTAGTCCTGGACTATATGGCTACACCTTC. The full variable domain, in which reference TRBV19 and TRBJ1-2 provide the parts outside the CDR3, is DGGITQSPKYLFRKEGQNVTLSCEQNLNHDAMYWYRQDPGQGLRLIYYSQIVNDFQKGDIAEGYSVSREKKESFPLTVTSAQKNPTAFYLCASSPGLYGYTFGSGTRLTVV.

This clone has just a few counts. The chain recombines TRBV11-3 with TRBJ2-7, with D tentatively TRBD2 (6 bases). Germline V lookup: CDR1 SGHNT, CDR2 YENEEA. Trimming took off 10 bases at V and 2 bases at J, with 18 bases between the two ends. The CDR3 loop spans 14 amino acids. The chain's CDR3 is CAMREDKPAYEQYV. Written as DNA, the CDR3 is TGTGCCATGAGGGAGGACAAGCCGGCCTACGAGCAGTACGTC.